This T cell receptor (beta chain) derives from a study of CD8 T cells in ankylosing spondylitis (dated by TCRdb to about 2017). Concerning the study at large: The study profiled T cell receptor beta repertoires in healthy donors and ankylosing spondylitis patients to find disease-linked TCR variants. The full study cohort comprised 20 to 25 ankylosing spondylitis patients and about a hundred healthy donors. Peripheral blood samples were taken, and synovial fluid was additionally collected from ankylosing spondylitis patients. Here is what the overall study found, with its caveats: The disease-linked clones showed a CD8+ phenotype and occurred at relatively low frequencies in peripheral blood. The disease-linked clones were reported as significantly enriched in matched synovial fluid samples from ankylosing spondylitis patients. Blood from ankylosing spondylitis patients appeared to be characterized by a TCR beta motif composed of under 10 highly homologous amino acid variants. Some motif variants had previously been reported in the synovial fluid and blood of reactive arthritis patients, which suggests shared mechanisms of disease initiation.

TCRdb records Illumina HiSeq 2500 as the sequencer. Quantitative 5'-RACE with molecular barcodes was the method used to prepare the TCR beta libraries. On the authors' methods: Disease-linked TCR variants were identified with a new computational method built on a probabilistic model of VDJ rearrangement. Using fastp at Q25 and MiXCR, TCRdb reprocessed the public reads and kept productive beta chains. Each record represents a unique CDR3 protein, reported with the most common genes and DNA among its rows. TCRdb, not the original authors, processed these V and J calls. The sample data list approximately 520,000 distinct CDR3 sequences, and under 5.5% of these were observed just once. The top ten clonotypes cover under 4.5% of the sample. This clonotype was seen repeatedly, ten times or more. Its antigen is unknown. The input lacks base qualities; no much larger clone sits a single base away. At the junction V is shortened by 1 base and J by 0 bases, with 11 bases in between. Spanning cysteine to phenylalanine, the CDR3 consists of 15 amino acids. The DNA shown is the 45-base CDR3, in frame from base 1. CDR1 and CDR2 are drawn from the germline V gene: SGDLS, YYNGEE.

The receptor chain draws on TRBV9 and TRBJ2-7, with the D gene too uncertain to name. This receptor was taken from a male donor with ankylosing spondylitis. Sequences were obtained from blood, either unsorted or a sorted T cell fraction (not recorded which). CDR3 protein: CASSVIKERSYEQYF. In nucleotide form, the sequence is TGTGCCAGCAGCGTAATCAAGGAGCGCTCCTACGAGCAGTACTTC.